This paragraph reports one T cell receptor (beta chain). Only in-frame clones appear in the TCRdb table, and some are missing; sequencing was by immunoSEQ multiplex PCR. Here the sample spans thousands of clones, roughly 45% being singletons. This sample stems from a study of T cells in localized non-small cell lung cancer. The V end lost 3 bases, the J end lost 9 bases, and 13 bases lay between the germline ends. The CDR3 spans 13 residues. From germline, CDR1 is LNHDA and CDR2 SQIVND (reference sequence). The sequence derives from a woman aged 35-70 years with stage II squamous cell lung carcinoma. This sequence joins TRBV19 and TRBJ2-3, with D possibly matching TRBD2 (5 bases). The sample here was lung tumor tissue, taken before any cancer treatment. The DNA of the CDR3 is TGTGCCAGTAGTATCGCCTTCGGGGAGACGCAGTATTTT. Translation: CASSIAFGETQYF.